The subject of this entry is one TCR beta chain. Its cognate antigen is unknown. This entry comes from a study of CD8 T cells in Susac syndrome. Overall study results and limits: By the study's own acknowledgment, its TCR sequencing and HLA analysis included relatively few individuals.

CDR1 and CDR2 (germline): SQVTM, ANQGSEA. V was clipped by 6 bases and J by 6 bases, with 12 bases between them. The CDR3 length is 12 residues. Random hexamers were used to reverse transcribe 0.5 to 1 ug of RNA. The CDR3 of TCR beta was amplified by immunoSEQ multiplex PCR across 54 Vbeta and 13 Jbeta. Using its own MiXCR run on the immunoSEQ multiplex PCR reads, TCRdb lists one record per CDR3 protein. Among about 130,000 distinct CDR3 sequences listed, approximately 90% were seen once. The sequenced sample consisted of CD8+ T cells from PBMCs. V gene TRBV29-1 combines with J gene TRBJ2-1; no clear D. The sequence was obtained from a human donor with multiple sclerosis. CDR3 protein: CSVQLVVNEQFF. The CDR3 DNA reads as TGCAGCGTCCAATTGGTAGTCAATGAGCAGTTCTTC.